The T cell receptor beta chain under discussion was sequenced for a study of cytomegalovirus exposure and HLA in healthy donors. On the study more broadly: Counted in an early data release were about 85 million unique TCRs from HLA-typed donors. General study findings and limits: In a later analysis, at a false discovery rate of 0.05, fewer than 20,000 TCR beta sequences were associated with HLA alleles. A later analysis found common viral pathogens apparently linked to several of the most significant clusters. Excluded: some indistinguishable V segments such as TRBV6-2 and TRBV6-3.

Germline CDR1 is MNHNS and CDR2 is SASEGT. The CDR3 runs to 14 residues. Trimming left V 2 bases short and J 4 bases short, with 9 bases between. The PCR had 60 Vbeta and 13 Jbeta primers. Assay: immunoSEQ multiplex PCR; the TCRdb copy retains only in-frame clones and omits some. The table has 90,000 to 110,000 clones, 13% to 15% seen once. On this clone: Its specificity is not known.

This receptor was taken from a female donor in good health and CMV-seronegative. The sequenced material came from PBMCs. The rearrangement joins TRBV6-1 to TRBJ2-1; D is possibly TRBD2 (6 bases). The CDR3 nucleotides are TGTGCCAGCAGTGAAATAGCGGCTTACAATGAGCAGTTCTTC. Protein product: CASSEIAAYNEQFF.